These T cell receptor beta chains were read from a single sample in a study of shared clonotypes between healthy human individuals. Profiling relied on immunoSEQ multiplex PCR, and the TCRdb table lists in-frame clones only, not all of them. Among nearly 750,000 clones, approximately 77% were seen once, and the ten largest hold around 1.8%. Sequencing was done on a sample of memory CD4+ T cells sorted from blood. The receptors originated from a woman in her twenties or thirties in good health. Both conserved end residues are part of each CDR3. D genes are given only for firm matches. Clone size appears in some rows only: once, few, many, or a class for an expanded clone.

>TRBV19|TRBJ2-7|.|.
TGTGCCAGTAGTGTAAACCTCCGGACCTACGAGCAGTACTTC
CASSVNLRTYEQYF
>TRBV5-6|TRBJ1-4|.|.
TGTGCCAGCACTTCAAATTACTATTTAGAATGGCCGCGATCTGAAAAACTGTTTTTT
CASTSNYYLEWPRSEKLFF
>TRBV28|TRBJ2-2|.|TRBD2
TGTGCCAGCAGTTTGGGAACTAGCGGTATAGACACCGGGGAGCTGTTTTTT
CASSLGTSGIDTGELFF
>TRBV5-1|TRBJ2-1|.|.
TGCGCCAGCAGCTTGGCCGGGACTCTTAATGAGCAGTTCTTC
CASSLAGTLNEQFF
>TRBV15|TRBJ2-7|once|TRBD1
TGTGCCACCAGCACGGGGACAGGGGACGGCGAGCAGTACTTC
CATSTGTGDGEQYF
>TRBV28|TRBJ2-6|.|TRBD2
TGTGCCAGCAGTTACGGGAGGGCCGGGGCCAACGTCCTGACTTTC
CASSYGRAGANVLTF
>TRBV5-1|TRBJ1-1|.|.
TGCGCCAGCAGCCTCAGCAATCTGAACACTGAAGCTTTCTTT
CASSLSNLNTEAFF
>TRBV7-9|TRBJ1-5|few|.
TGTGCCAGCAGCTCACAGGTTTCTCAGCCCCAGCATTTT
CASSSQVSQPQHF
>TRBV18|TRBJ2-5|.|.
TGTGCCAGCTCACCCCGTAACTCAGGAGAGACCCAGTACTTC
CASSPRNSGETQYF
>TRBV11-2|TRBJ1-2|.|.
TGTGCCAGCAGCCAACAGAGGGAAGGTGGCTACACCTTC
CASSQQREGGYTF
>TRBV5-1|TRBJ1-4|.|.
TGCGCCAGCAGCTTGGCACGGGGGCAAGGTGAAAAACTGTTTTTT
CASSLARGQGEKLFF
>TRBV28|TRBJ2-1|once|.
TGTGCCAGCAGCCTGGACTACCTTAGGGGCAATGAGCAGTTCTTC
CASSLDYLRGNEQFF
>TRBV7-9|TRBJ2-1|.|TRBD2
TGTGCCAGCAGCTTAGTAGGGAGCGGGAGGAATGAGCAGTTCTTC
CASSLVGSGRNEQFF
>TRBV28|TRBJ2-3|few|TRBD2
TGTGCCAGCAGTTTTGCCAGCGGGAGGGGCTCAGATACGCAGTATTTT
CASSFASGRGSDTQYF
>TRBV25-1|TRBJ1-1|.|TRBD1
TGTGCCAGCAGTGAAGGGGCAGCAGGGGGGAGGAACACTGAAGCTTTCTTT
CASSEGAAGGRNTEAFF
>TRBV7-2|TRBJ2-2|.|.
TGTGCCAGCACCATGACCCTCCTAGGGGAGCTGTTTTTT
CASTMTLLGELFF
>TRBV19|TRBJ2-7|.|.
TGTGCCAGTAGTTATTCGGGAGTATACGAGCAGTACTTC
CASSYSGVYEQYF